This TCR beta chain was identified during a study of CD8+ T cells in alopecia areata. Treatment specified: oral pan-JAK inhibitor, 5-10 mg twice daily. Isolated RNA was reverse transcribed into cDNA used as the sequencing template. Sequencing was performed with immunoSEQ multiplex PCR; in TCRdb, only in-frame clones are kept and a portion is missing. The table has 120,000 or so clones, 58% seen once. V was cut by 0 bases and J by 15 bases, with 15 bases left in between. Germline V CDR1 and CDR2: KGHSH, LQKENI. The CDR3 runs to 13 residues. Sequences were derived from CD8+ T cells sorted from blood, sampled at week 4, from a patient treated with tofacitinib. The chain joins TRBV18 to TRBJ2-1; D is uncertain. This TCR came from a human donor with alopecia areata. In DNA, the CDR3 is TGTGCCAGCTCACCACCGATAGACCCCGACATGTTCTTC. Its translation: CASSPPIDPDMFF. The whole variable domain, filled in from reference TRBV18 and TRBJ2-1, reads NAGVMQNPRHLVRRRGQEARLRCSPMKGHSHVYWYRQLPEEGLKFMVYLQKENIIDESGMPKERFSAEFPKEGPSILRIQQVVRGDSAAYFCASSPPIDPDMFFGPGTRLTVL.